Each of the 11 T cell receptor beta chains below was sequenced from the same sample in a study of blood T cell repertoires in COVID-19. The data were produced by immunoSEQ multiplex PCR, yet TCRdb's version contains in-frame clones alone and is incomplete. The sample includes approximately 300,000 clones, roughly 90% of them seen just once. Sequencing was performed on peripheral blood. All receptors derive from a man between 18 and 35 years old who had recovered from COVID-19.

With regard to this clone: The junction does not match germline at one end; this may be a read error. The J gene is TRBJ1-1, the V gene TRBV7-6; 9 bases are shared with TRBD1. Germline lookup yields CDR1 SGHVS and CDR2 FNYEAQ. The CDR3 has 14 amino acids. The CDR3 loop is CASTLGTGGDEAFF. The CDR3 DNA reads TGTGCCAGCACCTTAGGTACAGGGGGCGATGAAGCTTTCTTT. The full variable domain, with the rest looked up from reference TRBV7-6 and TRBJ1-1, is GAGVSQSPRYKVTKRGQDVALRCDPISGHVSLYWYRQALGQGPEFLTYFNYEAQQDKSGLPNDRFSAERPEGSISTLTIQRTEQRDSAMYRCASTLGTGGDEAFFGQGTRLTVV.

This clone was found once. The chain recombines TRBV19 with TRBJ2-2; 10 nucleotides match TRBD2. Germline loops: CDR1 LNHDA, CDR2 SQIVND (reference sequence). V was clipped by 3 bases and J by 6 bases; unmatched bases: 25. The CDR3 has 22 amino acids. The CDR3 spells CASSIPKRTSGPIVEDPGELFF. The CDR3 bases are TGTGCCAGTAGTATCCCGAAACGGACTAGCGGTCCCATCGTCGAGGATCCCGGGGAGCTGTTTTTT.

CDR3 nucleotides: TGCGCCAGCAGCCAAGCGGGACTAGCTTTCAATGAGCAGTTCTTC. Amino acids: CASSQAGLAFNEQFF. The rearrangement links TRBV4-1 to TRBJ2-1, with TRBD2 identical over 9 bases. J lost 6 bases, V lost 1 base, and 4 bases had no gene match. CDR1 and CDR2 from the germline V gene are MGHRA and YSYEKL. This CDR3 is 15 amino acids long.

The V call is TRBV7-3, the J call TRBJ2-7; 11 bases agree with TRBD1. V shed 5 bases and J 0 bases; nucleotides not matched to a gene: 3. CDR1 and CDR2 from the germline V gene are SGHTA and FQGTGA. This CDR3 has 15 amino acids. CDR3 sequence reads: CASSRGQGASYEQYF. The CDR3 bases are TGTGCCAGCAGCCGCGGACAGGGGGCCTCCTACGAGCAGTACTTC.

The rearrangement joins TRBV2 to TRBJ1-2, with D tentatively TRBD1 (5 bases). The CDR3 loop spans 17 amino acids. The germline V and J ends were trimmed by 7 bases and 0 bases, with 21 bases remaining between them. CDR1 and CDR2 from the germline V gene are SNHLY and FYNNEI. CDR3 DNA sequence: TGTGCCAGCAAGGTTTTGCTAGGGACTCCTGCTAACTATGGCTACACCTTC. Translation gives CASKVLLGTPANYGYTF.

This sequence joins TRBV3-1 (or the pseudogene TRBV3-2) and TRBJ2-2; 10 bases are a match to TRBD2. J was trimmed by 6 bases and V by 4 bases; bases with no gene match: 14. Germline values: CDR1 LGHDT, CDR2 YNNKEL (reference sequence). This CDR3 region has 18 residues. CDR3 region: CASSRSPGTSVYPGELFF. The DNA of the CDR3 is TGTGCCAGCAGCCGAAGCCCCGGGACTAGCGTATATCCCGGGGAGCTGTTTTTT.

The chain recombines TRBV3-1 (or the pseudogene TRBV3-2) with TRBJ1-2, with 8 bases that match TRBD1. CDR1 is LGHDT and CDR2 is YNNKEL in the germline V gene (reference sequence). V dropped 0 bases and J dropped 9; count of bases not matched to a gene: 12. CDR3 size: 16 residues. The DNA of the CDR3 is TGTGCCAGCAGCCAAGAAGGCCCCGGACAGGGATTTAGCTACACCTTC. As protein: CASSQEGPGQGFSYTF.

CDR3 sequence: CASSLTGTSNYGYTF. The CDR3 DNA is TGTGCCAGCAGCTTGACAGGGACCTCTAACTATGGCTACACCTTC. This chain joins TRBV7-8 and TRBJ1-2, with 7 bases that match TRBD1. J gave up 0 bases and V 3 bases, and 4 bases lay outside the gene matches. The CDR3 is made up of 15 amino acids. CDR1 is SGHVS, CDR2 FQNEAQ, per germline.

The genes are TRBV7-9 and TRBJ1-6; a possible D gene is TRBD1 (6 bases). CDR3 length: 15 amino acids. Germline loops: CDR1 SEHNR, CDR2 FQNEAQ (reference sequence). The V end was cut by 7 bases, the J end by 8 bases, with 18 bases between. The CDR3 spells CASTNRGAGDSPLHF. The CDR3 coding sequence is TGTGCCAGCACCAATCGGGGGGCCGGGGATTCACCCCTCCACTTT.

The chain recombines TRBV19 with TRBJ2-7; 11 bases agree with TRBD2. V trimming: 8 bases; J trimming: 6 bases; junction bases outside the gene matches: 6. Looked up from germline, CDR1 is LNHDA and CDR2 is SQIVND (reference sequence). There are 13 residues in the CDR3. The CDR3 DNA reads TGTGCCAGTGGCCAACTAGCGGGAGTCGAGCAGTACTTC. Translating gives CASGQLAGVEQYF.

The chain has TRBV4-1 and TRBJ2-1, with TRBD1 matching over 7 bases. Per the germline V gene, CDR1 is MGHRA and CDR2 is YSYEKL. The CDR3 contains 14 residues. J was trimmed by 6 bases and V by 1 base; bases with no gene match: 3. For the CDR3, the DNA is TGCGCCAGCAGCCAAGCTACAGGGGTCAATGAGCAGTTCTTC. Translation gives CASSQATGVNEQFF.